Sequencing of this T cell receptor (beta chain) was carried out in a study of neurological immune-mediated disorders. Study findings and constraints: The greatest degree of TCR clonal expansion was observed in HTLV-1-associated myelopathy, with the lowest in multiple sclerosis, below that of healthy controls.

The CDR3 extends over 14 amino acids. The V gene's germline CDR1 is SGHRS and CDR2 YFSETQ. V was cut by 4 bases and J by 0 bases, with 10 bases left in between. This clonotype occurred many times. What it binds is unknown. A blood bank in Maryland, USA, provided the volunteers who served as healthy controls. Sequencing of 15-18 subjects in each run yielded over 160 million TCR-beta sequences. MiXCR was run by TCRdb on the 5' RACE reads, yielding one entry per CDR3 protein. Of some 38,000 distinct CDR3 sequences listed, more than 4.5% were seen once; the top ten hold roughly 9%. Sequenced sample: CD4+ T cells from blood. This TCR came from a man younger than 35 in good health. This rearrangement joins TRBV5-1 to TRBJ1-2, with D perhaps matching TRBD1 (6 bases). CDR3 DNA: TGCGCCAGCAGCCCGGGACACTCTAACTATGGCTACACCTTC. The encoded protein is CASSPGHSNYGYTF.